The sequence of this TCR beta chain was determined in a study of T cells in Graves' hyperthyroidism and ophthalmopathy. The source material, RNA transcripts, was used to amplify TCR beta CDR3 regions. The TCR CDR3 first-round RT-PCR relied on the HTBI primer set. TCRdb called the multiplex PCR reads again in MiXCR, with one record for every CDR3 protein. This table holds approximately 510,000 distinct CDR3 sequences, approximately 48% found once. Study-wide results and limits: A 13 V-J signature model discriminated ophthalmopathy versus stable hyperthyroidism. Blood held most thyroid clonotypes expanded above 0.001 frequency. Prediction of ophthalmopathy progression came a median roughly 6.6 months pre-onset.

This clonotype was seen a handful of times. The antigen remains unidentified. Germline CDR1 is LGHNA and CDR2 is YSLEER. The CDR3 runs 15 residues. The V end was cut by 3 bases, the J end by 9 bases, with 21 bases between. Patients were excluded because of uncontrolled infection, other autoimmune disease, pregnancy or lactation. The source material was peripheral blood or thyroid tissue (not recorded which). The TCR comes from an adult woman with Graves' disease, either hyperthyroidism or ophthalmopathy (not recorded which). The chain is built from TRBV4-3 and TRBJ2-7, with TRBD1 as a possible D gene (6 bases). In DNA form, the CDR3 reads TGCGCCAGCAGCCAGATGGGGGCATCCGACGTGGGGCAGTACTTC. It is translated as CASSQMGASDVGQYF.